The 29 T cell receptor beta chains given below trace back to one sample, sequenced in a study of blood T cells in healthy people across ages. Next came a second PCR, run for about 6 to 11 cycles, which used a sample-barcoded 5' primer along with a J-beta primer mix. MiXCR, applied by TCRdb to the 5' RACE reads, yields one record per CDR3 protein. In the table there are more than 700,000 distinct CDR3 sequences, 46% of which are singletons. Sample: blood. The receptors were gathered from a man at least 80 years old in good health.

Only a few counts were recorded for this clonotype. J is TRBJ2-4 and V is TRBV7-9; 8 nucleotides align to TRBD1. After removal of 5 bases from V and 8 bases from J, the junction contained 8 bases not matched to a gene. This CDR3 has 14 amino acids. Germline V CDR1 and CDR2: SEHNR, FQNEAQ (reference sequence). Written as DNA, the CDR3 is TGTGCCAGCAGCCCCCCGGACAGGGAGGACATTCAGTACTTC. It translates to CASSPPDREDIQYF. Drawing the rest from reference TRBV7-9 and TRBJ2-4, the complete variable domain is DTGVSQNPRHKITKRGQNVTFRCDPISEHNRLYWYRQTLGQGPEFLTYFQNEAQLEKSRLLSDRFSAERPKGSFSTLEIQRTEQGDSAMYLCASSPPDREDIQYFGAGTRLSVL.

The V gene is TRBV9, the J gene TRBJ2-7, with 8 bases aligning to TRBD2. The J segment lost 2 bases and the V segment lost 1 base, leaving 2 bases of the junction unmatched. The CDR3 spans 14 residues. Germline-derived CDR1 and CDR2 are SGDLS and YYNGEE. CDR3 in DNA: TGTGCCAGCAGCGTACGGGGGGGCCCCTACGAGCAGTACTTC. Translation gives CASSVRGGPYEQYF.

The V call is TRBV6-5, the J call TRBJ1-5; D possibly corresponds to TRBD1 (6 bases). From germline, CDR1 is MNHEY and CDR2 SVGAGI. This CDR3 contains 15 residues. The ends were cut back, 0 bases at V and 2 bases at J, with 8 bases in the middle. The CDR3 loop reads CASSYSNRGNQPQHF. CDR3 bases: TGTGCCAGCAGTTACTCGAACAGGGGCAATCAGCCCCAGCATTTT.

This clonotype was seen a single time. The J gene is TRBJ2-1, the V gene TRBV12-3 or TRBV12-4; TRBD1 aligns across 10 bases. V shed 6 bases and J 9 bases; nucleotides not matched to a gene: 8. The CDR3 sequence is 14 residues long. CDR3 nucleotides: TGTGCCAGCAGCACCGTGGACAGGGGGAGTGAGCAGTTCTTC. Translating gives CASSTVDRGSEQFF.

Remarks on this clonotype: The junction does not match germline at one end; this may be a read error. The chain joins TRBV27 to TRBJ2-6; 9 nucleotides line up with TRBD1. The CDR3 is made up of 16 amino acids. Germline V gives CDR1 MNHEY, CDR2 SMNVEV (reference sequence). As DNA, the CDR3 is TGTGCCAGCAGGAAACAGGGGGCGCGCGGGGCCAGCGTCCTGACTTTC. This gives the protein CASRKQGARGASVLTF.

A single count supports this clonotype. This rearrangement joins TRBV12-3 or TRBV12-4 to TRBJ1-1, with D perhaps matching TRBD1 (6 bases). V was shortened by 4 bases and J by 5 bases, with 20 bases between the two germline ends. This CDR3 spans 16 amino acids. CDR3 protein: CASSSTGAPRHTEAFF. Here the CDR3 DNA reads TGTGCCAGCAGTTCCACGGGGGCCCCCCGTCATACTGAAGCTTTCTTT.

V gene TRBV5-1 combines with J gene TRBJ1-1; D gene ambiguous. The CDR3 has 16 residues. Deletions cut 3 bases from V and 0 bases from J, with 15 bases between. Per the germline V gene, CDR1 is SGHRS and CDR2 is YFSETQ. The CDR3 nucleotides are TGCGCCAGCAGCTCCCCACTCGTGGGGATGAACACTGAAGCTTTCTTT. It codes for CASSSPLVGMNTEAFF.

The chain links TRBV12-3 or TRBV12-4 to TRBJ2-3; D gene unclear. The ends were cut back, 5 bases at V and 6 bases at J, with 12 bases in the middle. The CDR3 is made up of 13 amino acids. The CDR3 DNA reads as TGTGCCAGCAGTCCAGGAGTTGTCGATACGCAGTATTTT. Translating it yields CASSPGVVDTQYF.

This clonotype was recorded many times. The chain carries TRBV9 and TRBJ2-6, with D possibly being TRBD2 (6 bases). V dropped 0 bases and J dropped 2 bases, with 12 bases sitting between them. CDR1 and CDR2 (germline): SGDLS, YYNGEE. The CDR3 is made up of 17 amino acids. CDR3 bases: TGTGCCAGCAGCGTAGATCCAGGAGGGACTGGGGCCAACGTCCTGACTTTC. Residues: CASSVDPGGTGANVLTF.

This clonotype was seen just once. This chain connects TRBV7-9 to TRBJ2-2; 9 bases align to TRBD2. Germline CDR1 SEHNR, CDR2 FQNEAQ (reference sequence). This CDR3 is built from 15 residues. V lost 3 bases, J lost 5 bases, and 4 bases stayed unmatched. The CDR3 DNA is TGTGCCAGCAGCTTCTGGCGGGAGGGGACCGGGGAGCTGTTTTTT. As protein: CASSFWREGTGELFF.

The chain carries TRBV4-2 and TRBJ2-3; TRBD1 matches at 7 bases. This CDR3 comprises 16 residues. CDR1 is LGHNA and CDR2 is YNFKEQ in the germline V gene. The J segment lost 0 bases and the V segment lost 1 base, leaving 4 bases of the junction unmatched. CDR3 region: CASSQGQGTSTDTQYF. DNA of the CDR3: TGTGCCAGCAGCCAAGGACAGGGAACGAGCACAGATACGCAGTATTTT.

The chain has TRBV7-8 and TRBJ1-4; D call uncertain. Trimming stripped 7 bases from V and 5 bases from J, with 14 bases between. The CDR3 runs to 14 residues. CDR1 is SGHVS, CDR2 FQNEAQ, per germline. The CDR3 DNA reads TGTGCCAGCACCGGCGAGCAGCCAAATGAAAAACTGTTTTTT. It yields the protein CASTGEQPNEKLFF.

This clonotype was seen more than once but under ten times. The V and J genes are TRBV20-1 and TRBJ2-7; 15 nucleotides align to TRBD2. The CDR3 covers 16 residues. Germline-derived CDR1 and CDR2 are DFQATT and SNEGSKA (reference sequence). J lost 1 base, V lost 2 bases, and 3 bases had no gene match. The DNA of the CDR3 is TGCAGTGCTAGACGGACTAGCGGGAGGGATTCCTACGAGCAGTACTTC. This translates into CSARRTSGRDSYEQYF.

The V gene is TRBV7-6, the J gene TRBJ1-4, with D tentatively TRBD1 (5 bases). The CDR3 spans 14 residues. The germline gives CDR1 SGHVS, CDR2 FNYEAQ. The DNA for the CDR3 is TGTGCGATCTGGGAGGGGCCAACTAATGAAAAACTGTTTTTT. Its protein is CAIWEGPTNEKLFF.

The chain employs TRBV24-1 and TRBJ2-3, with 10 nucleotides matching TRBD2. The CDR3 loop spans 14 amino acids. The trim removed 12 bases at V and 5 bases at J, leaving 10 bases unmatched. CDR1 and CDR2 from the germline V gene are KGHDR and SFDVKD. The CDR3 loop reads CAAASSGSGDTQYF. CDR3 bases: TGTGCCGCTGCCTCTAGCGGGAGTGGAGATACGCAGTATTTT.

This clonotype was counted a few times. The gene calls are TRBV7-6 and TRBJ1-6, with D possibly being TRBD1 (5 bases). The germline CDR1 and CDR2 sequences are SGHVS and FNYEAQ. Trimming cost V 5 bases and J 5 bases, with 13 bases left between them. This CDR3 contains 15 residues. The CDR3 region is CASSRSWGDNSPLHF. The CDR3 DNA is TGTGCCAGCAGCCGATCCTGGGGGGATAATTCACCCCTCCACTTT.

This clonotype was counted only a few times. CDR3 sequence: CAISESNRAKTEAFF. CDR3 DNA: TGTGCCATCAGTGAGTCTAACAGGGCGAAGACTGAAGCTTTCTTT. The chain employs TRBV10-3 and TRBJ1-1, with TRBD1 as a possible D gene (6 bases). The CDR3 contains 15 residues. CDR1 and CDR2 (germline): ENHRY, SYGVKD. Deletions cut 0 bases from V and 5 bases from J, with 13 bases between.

This chain uses TRBV27 with TRBJ2-7; D possibly corresponds to TRBD1 (6 bases). CDR3 length equals 16 residues. V lost 2 bases, J lost 6 bases, and 20 bases lay in between. Germline CDR1 and CDR2: MNHEY and SMNVEV (reference sequence). The CDR3 loop is CASSLIVGSGVVEQYF. The CDR3 nucleotides are TGTGCCAGCAGTTTAATTGTCGGGTCAGGGGTAGTCGAGCAGTACTTC.

This sequence joins TRBV13 and TRBJ1-2; D is perhaps TRBD1 (5 bases). From germline, CDR1 is PRHDT and CDR2 FYEKMQ (reference sequence). The CDR3 is made up of 15 amino acids. Trimming took 4 bases from V and 2 from J, leaving 14 bases between them. For the CDR3, the DNA is TGTGCCAGCAGCTCAGGAGTGACAGCGAACTATGGCTACACCTTC. This encodes CASSSGVTANYGYTF. Full variable domain (rest looked up from reference TRBV13 and TRBJ1-2): AAGVIQSPRHLIKEKRETATLKCYPIPRHDTVYWYQQGPGQDPQFLISFYEKMQSDKGSIPDRFSAQQFSDYHSELNMSSLELGDSALYFCASSSGVTANYGYTFGSGTRLTVV.

In its sample, this clonotype was seen once. Just one base apart from a much larger clone, this may be a read error. The chain uses TRBV12-3 or TRBV12-4 and TRBJ2-1; no clear D gene. CDR3 size: 12 residues. Deletions cut 2 bases from V and 10 bases from J, with 9 bases between. The CDR3 here is CASSLLGFEQFF. CDR3 bases: TGTGCCAGCAGTTTACTGGGGTTCGAGCAGTTCTTC.

This clonotype was picked up a small number of times. J is TRBJ2-7 and V is TRBV27, with D tentatively TRBD1 (6 bases). TRBJ2-5 explains the end of the DNA better; the J call may be wrong. In germline, CDR1 is MNHEY, CDR2 SMNVEV (reference sequence). The CDR3 runs 14 residues. The CDR3 region is CASSAQGTLETQYF. The CDR3 DNA is TGTGCCAGCAGTGCGCAGGGGACGCTAGAGACCCAGTACTTC.

The CDR3 DNA reads as TGTGCCAGCAGACCACGACCCGGACTAGCGGCAACAGATACGCAGTATTTT. Its translation is CASRPRPGLAATDTQYF. The chain couples TRBV7-2 to TRBJ2-3; TRBD2 agrees at 10 bases. Germline V lookup: CDR1 SGHTA, CDR2 FQGNSA. CDR3 size: 17 residues. V lost 6 bases, J lost 3 bases, and 12 bases stayed unmatched.

About this clonotype itself: A single base separates this from a much larger clone, so it may be a read error. The chain combines TRBV6-1 with TRBJ2-2, with 7 nucleotides matching TRBD2. Germline assignment: CDR1 MNHNS and CDR2 SASEGT. The V gene end was trimmed by 7 bases and the J gene end by 2 bases; junction bases not matched to a gene: 13. The CDR3 totals 17 residues. The chain's CDR3 is CASTRLVGGQNTGELFF. CDR3 in DNA: TGTGCCAGCACTCGGCTAGTGGGAGGGCAAAACACCGGGGAGCTGTTTTTT.

This chain joins TRBV7-8 and TRBJ2-2; D remains unclear. V lost 1 base and J lost 7, with 7 bases in between. CDR1 and CDR2 (germline): SGHVS, FQNEAQ. This CDR3 has 13 residues. The CDR3 spells CASSLDNVGELFF. CDR3 bases: TGTGCCAGCAGCTTAGACAACGTCGGGGAGCTGTTTTTT.

This clonotype appeared a few times. The chain links TRBV20-1 to TRBJ2-3; 8 bases are a match to TRBD2. There are 14 residues in the CDR3. V trimming: 6 bases; J trimming: 6 bases; junction bases outside the gene matches: 11. Germline-derived CDR1 and CDR2 are DFQATT and SNEGSKA (reference sequence). DNA for the CDR3: TGCAGTGCCCTGGGTGGTAGCGGGACGGATACGCAGTATTTT. Translating gives CSALGGSGTDTQYF.

The chain joins TRBV5-1 to TRBJ2-5; D perhaps matches TRBD1 (6 bases). The CDR3 length is 14 residues. CDR1 and CDR2 (germline): SGHRS, YFSETQ. V shed 2 bases and J shed 1 base, with 9 bases lying between them. Here the CDR3 DNA reads TGCGCCAGCAGCTTTCAGGGGTCCCAAGAGACCCAGTACTTC. This gives the protein CASSFQGSQETQYF.

The chain carries TRBV21-1 and TRBJ2-1; the table's D call TRBD2 went unverified against the DNA. TRBV21-1 is assigned pseudogene status. The CDR3 totals 19 residues. The CDR3 sequence: CASRARFPSGGVPYNEQFF. CDR3 nucleotides: TGTGCCAGCAGGGCACGTTTTCCTAGCGGGGGGGTCCCCTACAATGAGCAGTTCTTC.

Worth noting for this clonotype: Its ends do not fully match the called genes, so a read error is possible. The chain combines TRBV10-3 with TRBJ2-2; 10 nucleotides agree with TRBD1. The length of the CDR3 is 16 residues. Germline assignment: CDR1 ENHRY and CDR2 SYGVKD. Written as DNA, the CDR3 is TGTGTCATCAGTGAGTTCGGGACAGGGGCCACCGGGGAGCTGTTTTTT. It translates to CVISEFGTGATGELFF.

This clonotype was recorded at least ten times. This chain links TRBV5-1 with TRBJ2-5, with D perhaps matching TRBD1 or TRBD2 (5 bases each). This CDR3 comprises 18 residues. The V end was cut by 0 bases, the J end by 4 bases, with 22 bases between. Germline CDR1 reads SGHRS; CDR2 reads YFSETQ. The CDR3 sequence: CASSLDLRGPWGRETQYF. The CDR3 DNA reads TGCGCCAGCAGCTTGGATCTGAGGGGCCCCTGGGGGAGAGAGACCCAGTACTTC.